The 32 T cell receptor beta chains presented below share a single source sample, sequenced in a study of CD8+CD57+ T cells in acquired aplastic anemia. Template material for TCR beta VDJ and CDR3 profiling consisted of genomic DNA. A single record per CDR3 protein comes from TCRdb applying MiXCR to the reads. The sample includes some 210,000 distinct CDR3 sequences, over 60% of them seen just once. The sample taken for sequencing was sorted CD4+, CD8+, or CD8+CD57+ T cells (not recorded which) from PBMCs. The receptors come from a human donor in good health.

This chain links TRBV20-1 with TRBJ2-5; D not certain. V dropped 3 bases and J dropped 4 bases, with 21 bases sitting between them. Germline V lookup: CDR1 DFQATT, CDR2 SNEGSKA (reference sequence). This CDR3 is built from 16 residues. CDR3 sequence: CSASKVIGRIRETQYF. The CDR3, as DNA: TGCAGTGCTAGTAAAGTGATAGGACGGATAAGAGAGACCCAGTACTTC.

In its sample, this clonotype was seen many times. This CDR3 reads CAIHRDREVPGELFF. The DNA of the CDR3 is TGTGCCATTCACCGGGACAGGGAGGTTCCCGGGGAGCTGTTTTTT. The rearrangement joins TRBV19 to TRBJ2-2; TRBD1 agrees at 9 bases. CDR3 size: 15 residues. Germline-derived CDR1 and CDR2 are LNHDA and SQIVND (reference sequence). The J segment lost 6 bases and the V segment lost 10 bases, leaving 12 bases of the junction unmatched.

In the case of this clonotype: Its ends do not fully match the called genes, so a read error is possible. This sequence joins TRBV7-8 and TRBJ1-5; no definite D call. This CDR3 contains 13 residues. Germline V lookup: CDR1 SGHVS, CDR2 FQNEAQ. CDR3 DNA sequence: TGTGCCAGCGGCTTAAAACGCAATCAGCCCCAGCATTTT. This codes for CASGLKRNQPQHF.

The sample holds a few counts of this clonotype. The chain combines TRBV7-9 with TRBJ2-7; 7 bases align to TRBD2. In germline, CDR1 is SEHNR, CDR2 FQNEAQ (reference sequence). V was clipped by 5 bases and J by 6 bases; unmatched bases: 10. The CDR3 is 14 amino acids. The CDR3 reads CASSTGLESAEQYF. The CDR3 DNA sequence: TGTGCCAGCAGCACAGGACTAGAATCGGCCGAGCAGTACTTC.

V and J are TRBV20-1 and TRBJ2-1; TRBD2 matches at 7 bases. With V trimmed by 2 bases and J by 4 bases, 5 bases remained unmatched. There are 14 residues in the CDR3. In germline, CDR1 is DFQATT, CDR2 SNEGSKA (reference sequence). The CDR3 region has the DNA TGCAGTGCTAGACGGGCTAGCGGTTACAATGAGCAGTTCTTC. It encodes CSARRASGYNEQFF.

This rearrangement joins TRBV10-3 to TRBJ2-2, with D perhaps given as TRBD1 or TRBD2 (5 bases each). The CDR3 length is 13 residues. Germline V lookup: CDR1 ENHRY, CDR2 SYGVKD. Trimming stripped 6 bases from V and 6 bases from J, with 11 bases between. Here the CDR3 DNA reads TGTGCCATCAGCCGGGACCCGTCCGGGGAGCTGTTTTTT. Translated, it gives CAISRDPSGELFF.

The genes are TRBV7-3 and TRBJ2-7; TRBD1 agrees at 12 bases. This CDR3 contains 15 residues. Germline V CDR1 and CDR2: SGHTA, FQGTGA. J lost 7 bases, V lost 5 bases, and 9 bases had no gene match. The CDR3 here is CASSLGTGGLGEQYF. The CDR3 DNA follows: TGTGCCAGCAGCCTAGGGACAGGGGGCTTGGGGGAGCAGTACTTC.

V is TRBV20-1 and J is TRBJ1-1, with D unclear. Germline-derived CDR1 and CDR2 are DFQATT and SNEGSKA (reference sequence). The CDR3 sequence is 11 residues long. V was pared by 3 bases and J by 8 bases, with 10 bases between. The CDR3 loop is CSARYGPEAFF. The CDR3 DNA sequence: TGCAGTGCTAGGTATGGGCCCGAAGCTTTCTTT.

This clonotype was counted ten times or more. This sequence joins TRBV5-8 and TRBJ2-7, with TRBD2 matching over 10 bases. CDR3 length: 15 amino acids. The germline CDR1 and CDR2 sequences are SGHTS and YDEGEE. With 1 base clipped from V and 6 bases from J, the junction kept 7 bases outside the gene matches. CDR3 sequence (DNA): TGTGCCAGCAGCTTGTGGGGAAGCGGGGGGGGCGAGCAGTACTTC. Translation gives CASSLWGSGGGEQYF.

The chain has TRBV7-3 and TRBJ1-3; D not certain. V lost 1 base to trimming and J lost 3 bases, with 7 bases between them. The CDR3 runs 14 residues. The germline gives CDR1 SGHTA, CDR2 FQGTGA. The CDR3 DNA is TGTGCCAGCAGCTTAATGGGTGGTGGAAACACCATATATTTT. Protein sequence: CASSLMGGGNTIYF.

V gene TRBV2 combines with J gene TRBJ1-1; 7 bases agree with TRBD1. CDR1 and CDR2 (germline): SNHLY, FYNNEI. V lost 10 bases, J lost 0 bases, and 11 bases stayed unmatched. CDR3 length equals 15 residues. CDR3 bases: TGTGCCACCTCGCGACAGGGCCGCATGAACACTGAAGCTTTCTTT. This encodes CATSRQGRMNTEAFF.

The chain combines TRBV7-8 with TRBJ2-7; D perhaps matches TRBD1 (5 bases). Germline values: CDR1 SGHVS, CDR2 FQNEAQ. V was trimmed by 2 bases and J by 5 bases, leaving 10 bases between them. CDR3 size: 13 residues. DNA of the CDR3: TGTGCCAGCAGCTTATTCCAGGGCCACGAGCAGTACTTC. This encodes CASSLFQGHEQYF. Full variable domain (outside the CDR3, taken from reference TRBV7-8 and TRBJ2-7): GAGVSQSPRYKVAKRGQDVALRCDPISGHVSLFWYQQALGQGPEFLTYFQNEAQLDKSGLPSDRFFAERPEGSVSTLKIQRTQQEDSAVYLCASSLFQGHEQYFGPGTRLTVT.

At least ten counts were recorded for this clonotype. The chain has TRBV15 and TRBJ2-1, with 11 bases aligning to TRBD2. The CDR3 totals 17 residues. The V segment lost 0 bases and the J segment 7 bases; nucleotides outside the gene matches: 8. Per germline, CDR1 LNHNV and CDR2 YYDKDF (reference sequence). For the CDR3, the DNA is TGTGCCACCAGCAGAGATTCGAATAGCGGGGGGGGAAATGAGCAGTTCTTC. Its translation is CATSRDSNSGGGNEQFF. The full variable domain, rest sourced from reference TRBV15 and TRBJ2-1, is DAMVIQNPRYQVTQFGKPVTLSCSQTLNHNVMYWYQQKSSQAPKLLFHYYDKDFNNEADTPDNFQSRRPNTSFCFLDIRSPGLGDTAMYLCATSRDSNSGGGNEQFFGPGTRLTVL.

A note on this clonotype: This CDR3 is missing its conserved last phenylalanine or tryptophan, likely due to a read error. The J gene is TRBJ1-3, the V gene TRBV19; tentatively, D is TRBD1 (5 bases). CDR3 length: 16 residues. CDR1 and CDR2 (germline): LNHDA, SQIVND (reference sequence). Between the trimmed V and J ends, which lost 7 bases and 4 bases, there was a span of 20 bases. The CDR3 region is CASTATRRAGGNTIYS. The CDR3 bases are TGTGCCAGTACAGCAACGCGCAGGGCAGGAGGAAACACCATATATTCT.

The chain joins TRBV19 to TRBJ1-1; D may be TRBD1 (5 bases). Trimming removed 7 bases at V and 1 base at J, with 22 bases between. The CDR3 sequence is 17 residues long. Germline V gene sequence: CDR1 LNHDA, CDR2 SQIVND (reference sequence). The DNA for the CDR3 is TGTGCCAGTATCCCCCTCTACGGCCAGGGCGGGAACACTGAAGCTTTCTTT. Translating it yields CASIPLYGQGGNTEAFF. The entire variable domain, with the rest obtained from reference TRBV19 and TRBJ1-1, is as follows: DGGITQSPKYLFRKEGQNVTLSCEQNLNHDAMYWYRQDPGQGLRLIYYSQIVNDFQKGDIAEGYSVSREKKESFPLTVTSAQKNPTAFYLCASIPLYGQGGNTEAFFGQGTRLTVV.

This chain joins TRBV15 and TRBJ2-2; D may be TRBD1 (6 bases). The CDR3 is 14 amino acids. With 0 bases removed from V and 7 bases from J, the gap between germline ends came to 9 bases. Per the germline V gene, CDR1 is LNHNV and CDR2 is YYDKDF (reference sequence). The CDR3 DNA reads TGTGCCACCAGCAGAGATCCAGGGGACGGGGAGCTGTTTTTT. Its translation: CATSRDPGDGELFF.

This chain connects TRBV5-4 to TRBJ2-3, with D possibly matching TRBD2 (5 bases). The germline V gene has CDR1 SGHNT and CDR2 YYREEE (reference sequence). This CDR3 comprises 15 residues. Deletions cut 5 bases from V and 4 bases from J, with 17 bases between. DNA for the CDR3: TGTGCCAGCAGTAGAGGGATTTCAGAAGCAGATACGCAGTATTTT. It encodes CASSRGISEADTQYF.

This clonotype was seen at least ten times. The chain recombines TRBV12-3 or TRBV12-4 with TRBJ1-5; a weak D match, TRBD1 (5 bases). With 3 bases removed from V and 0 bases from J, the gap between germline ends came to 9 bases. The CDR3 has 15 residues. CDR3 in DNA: TGTGCCAGCAGTTTTGAAGGACATAGCAATCAGCCCCAGCATTTT. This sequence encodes CASSFEGHSNQPQHF.

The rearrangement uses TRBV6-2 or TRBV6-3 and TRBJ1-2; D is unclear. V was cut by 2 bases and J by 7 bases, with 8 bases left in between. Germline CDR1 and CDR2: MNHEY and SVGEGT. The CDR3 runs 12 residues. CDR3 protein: CASSYGEAGYTF. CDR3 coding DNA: TGTGCCAGCAGTTACGGTGAGGCTGGCTACACCTTC.

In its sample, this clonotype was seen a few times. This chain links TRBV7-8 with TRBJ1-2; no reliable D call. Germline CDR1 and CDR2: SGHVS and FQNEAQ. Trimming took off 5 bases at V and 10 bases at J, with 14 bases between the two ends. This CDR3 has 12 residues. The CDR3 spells CASSARSTDYTF. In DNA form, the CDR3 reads TGTGCCAGCAGCGCACGGTCAACTGACTACACCTTC. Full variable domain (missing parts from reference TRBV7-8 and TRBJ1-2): GAGVSQSPRYKVAKRGQDVALRCDPISGHVSLFWYQQALGQGPEFLTYFQNEAQLDKSGLPSDRFFAERPEGSVSTLKIQRTQQEDSAVYLCASSARSTDYTFGSGTRLTVV.

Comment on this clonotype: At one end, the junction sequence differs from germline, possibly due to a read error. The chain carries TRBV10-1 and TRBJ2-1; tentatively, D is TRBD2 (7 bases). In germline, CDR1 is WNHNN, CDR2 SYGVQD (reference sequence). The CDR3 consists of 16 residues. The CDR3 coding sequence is TGCGCCAGCAGTGAGCCTCGGGGGGCGACGTACAACGAGCAGTTCTTC. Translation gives CASSEPRGATYNEQFF.

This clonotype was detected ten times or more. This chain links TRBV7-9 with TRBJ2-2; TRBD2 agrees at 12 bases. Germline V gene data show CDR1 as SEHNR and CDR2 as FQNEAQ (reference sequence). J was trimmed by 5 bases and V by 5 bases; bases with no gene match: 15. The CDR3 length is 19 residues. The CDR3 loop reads CASSRRMTAGLAGTGELFF. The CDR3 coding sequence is TGTGCCAGCAGCCGACGAATGACAGCTGGACTAGCGGGAACCGGGGAGCTGTTTTTT.

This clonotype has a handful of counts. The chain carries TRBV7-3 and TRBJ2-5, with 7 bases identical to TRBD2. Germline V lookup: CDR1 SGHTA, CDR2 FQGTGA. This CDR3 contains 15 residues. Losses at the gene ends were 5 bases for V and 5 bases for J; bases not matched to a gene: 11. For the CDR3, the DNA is TGTGCCAGCAGCCCCGACGGGAGGCCGGGGGAGACCCAGTACTTC. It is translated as CASSPDGRPGETQYF. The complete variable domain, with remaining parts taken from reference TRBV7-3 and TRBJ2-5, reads GAGVSQTPSNKVTEKGKYVELRCDPISGHTALYWYRQSLGQGPEFLIYFQGTGAADDSGLPNDRFFAVRPEGSVSTLKIQRTERGDSAVYLCASSPDGRPGETQYFGPGTRLLVL.

DNA for the CDR3: TGCAGTGCTAGAGGGGAGGATAGCAATCAGCCCCAGCATTTT. Translation gives CSARGEDSNQPQHF. This rearrangement joins TRBV20-1 to TRBJ1-5; D not resolved. CDR3 length equals 14 residues. CDR1 is DFQATT, CDR2 SNEGSKA, per germline (reference sequence). Trimming left V 1 base short and J 0 bases short, with 7 bases between.

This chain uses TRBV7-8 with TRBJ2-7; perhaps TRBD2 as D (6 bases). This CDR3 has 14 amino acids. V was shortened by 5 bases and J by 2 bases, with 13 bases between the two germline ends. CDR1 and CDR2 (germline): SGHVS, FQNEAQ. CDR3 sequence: CASSPLAEPYEQYF. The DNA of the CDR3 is TGTGCCAGCAGCCCATTAGCGGAACCCTACGAGCAGTACTTC.

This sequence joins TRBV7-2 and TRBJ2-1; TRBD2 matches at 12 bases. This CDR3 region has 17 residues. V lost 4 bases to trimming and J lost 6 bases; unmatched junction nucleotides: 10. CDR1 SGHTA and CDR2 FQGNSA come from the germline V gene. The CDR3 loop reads CASSSYLTSGSSNEQFF. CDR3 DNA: TGTGCCAGCAGCTCCTATTTGACTAGCGGGAGTAGCAATGAGCAGTTCTTC.

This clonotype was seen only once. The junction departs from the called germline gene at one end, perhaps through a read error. The CDR3 sequence: CASNDRDLQVTQYF. CDR3 DNA sequence: TGTGCCAGCAATGACCGGGACTTACAAGTGACCCAGTACTTC. V and J are TRBV12-3 or TRBV12-4 and TRBJ2-5; a possible D gene is TRBD2 (6 bases). This CDR3 region has 14 residues.

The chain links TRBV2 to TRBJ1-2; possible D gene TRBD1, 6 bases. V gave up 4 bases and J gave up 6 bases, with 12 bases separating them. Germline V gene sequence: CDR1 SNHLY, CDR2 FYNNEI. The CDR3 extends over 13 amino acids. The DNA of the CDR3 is TGTGCCAGCAGTGGATTAGCAGGGGATGGCTACACCTTC. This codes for CASSGLAGDGYTF.

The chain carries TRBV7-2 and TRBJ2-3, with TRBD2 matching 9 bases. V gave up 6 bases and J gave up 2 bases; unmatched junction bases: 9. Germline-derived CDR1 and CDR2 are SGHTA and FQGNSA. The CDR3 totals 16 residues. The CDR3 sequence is CASSGVGGGATDTQYF. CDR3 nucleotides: TGTGCCAGCAGTGGAGTTGGCGGGGGGGCCACAGATACGCAGTATTTT.

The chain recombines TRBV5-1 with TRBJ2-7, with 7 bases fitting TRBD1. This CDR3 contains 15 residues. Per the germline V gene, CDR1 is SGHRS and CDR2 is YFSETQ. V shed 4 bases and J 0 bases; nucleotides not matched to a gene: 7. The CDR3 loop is CASSMGDSRSYEQYF. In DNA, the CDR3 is TGCGCCAGCAGCATGGGGGACAGTCGCTCCTACGAGCAGTACTTC.

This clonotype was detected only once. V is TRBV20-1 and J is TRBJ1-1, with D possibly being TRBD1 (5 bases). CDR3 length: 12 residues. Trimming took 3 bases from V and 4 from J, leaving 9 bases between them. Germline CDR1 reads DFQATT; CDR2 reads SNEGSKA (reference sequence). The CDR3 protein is CSASVGPTEAFF. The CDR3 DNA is TGCAGTGCTAGTGTGGGGCCCACTGAAGCTTTCTTT.

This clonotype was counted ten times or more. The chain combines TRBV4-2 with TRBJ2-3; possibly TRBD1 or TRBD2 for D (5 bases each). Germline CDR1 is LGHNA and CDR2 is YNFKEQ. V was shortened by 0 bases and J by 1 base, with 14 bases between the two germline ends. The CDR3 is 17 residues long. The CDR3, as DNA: TGTGCCAGCAGCCAAGAAATTGGGGGAAGGGGCACAGATACGCAGTATTTT. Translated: CASSQEIGGRGTDTQYF.